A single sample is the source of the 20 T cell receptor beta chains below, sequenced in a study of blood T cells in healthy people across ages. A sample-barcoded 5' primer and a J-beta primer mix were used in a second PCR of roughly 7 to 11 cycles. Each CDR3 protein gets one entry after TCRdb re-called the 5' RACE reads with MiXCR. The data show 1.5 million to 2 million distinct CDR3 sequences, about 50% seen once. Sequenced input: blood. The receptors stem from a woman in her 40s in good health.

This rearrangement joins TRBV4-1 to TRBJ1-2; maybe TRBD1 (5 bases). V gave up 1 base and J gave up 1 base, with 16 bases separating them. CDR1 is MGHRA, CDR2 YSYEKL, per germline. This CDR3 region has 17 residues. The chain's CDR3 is CASSQAQGRPINYGYTF. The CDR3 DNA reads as TGCGCCAGCAGCCAAGCCCAGGGACGGCCCATTAACTATGGCTACACCTTC.

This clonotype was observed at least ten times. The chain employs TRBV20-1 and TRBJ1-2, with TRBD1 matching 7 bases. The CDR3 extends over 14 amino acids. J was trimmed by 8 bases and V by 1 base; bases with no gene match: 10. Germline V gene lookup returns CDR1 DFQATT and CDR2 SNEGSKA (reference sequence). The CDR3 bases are TGCAGTGCTAGAGTAACAGGGGAAGTTGACGGCTACACCTTC. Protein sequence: CSARVTGEVDGYTF.

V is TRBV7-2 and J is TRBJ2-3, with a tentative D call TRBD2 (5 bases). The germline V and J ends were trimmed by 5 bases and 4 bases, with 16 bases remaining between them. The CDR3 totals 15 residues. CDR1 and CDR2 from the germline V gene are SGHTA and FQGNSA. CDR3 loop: CASSKGLESPDTQYF. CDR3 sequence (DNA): TGTGCCAGCAGCAAAGGACTGGAGTCCCCAGATACGCAGTATTTT.

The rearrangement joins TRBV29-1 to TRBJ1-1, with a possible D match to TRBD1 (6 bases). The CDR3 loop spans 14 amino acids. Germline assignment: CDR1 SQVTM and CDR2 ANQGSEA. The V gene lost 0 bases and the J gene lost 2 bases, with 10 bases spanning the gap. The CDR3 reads CSVEDRTANTEAFF. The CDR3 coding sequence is TGCAGCGTTGAAGACCGGACAGCCAACACTGAAGCTTTCTTT. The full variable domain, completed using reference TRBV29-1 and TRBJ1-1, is SAVISQKPSRDICQRGTSLTIQCQVDSQVTMMFWYRQQPGQSLTLIATANQGSEATYESGFVIDKFPISRPNLTFSTLTVSNMSPEDSSIYLCSVEDRTANTEAFFGQGTRLTVV.

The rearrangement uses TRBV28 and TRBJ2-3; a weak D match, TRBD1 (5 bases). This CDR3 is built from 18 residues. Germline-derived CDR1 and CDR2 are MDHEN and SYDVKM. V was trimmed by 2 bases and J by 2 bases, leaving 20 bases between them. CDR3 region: CASSLGPGRLTFTDTQYF. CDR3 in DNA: TGTGCCAGCAGTTTAGGGCCAGGGCGGCTCACATTCACAGATACGCAGTATTTT.

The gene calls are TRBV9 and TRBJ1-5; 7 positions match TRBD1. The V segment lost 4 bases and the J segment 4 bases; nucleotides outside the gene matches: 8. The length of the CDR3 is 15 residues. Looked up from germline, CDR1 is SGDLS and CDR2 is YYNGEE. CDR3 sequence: CASSKSGTANQPQHF. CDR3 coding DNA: TGTGCCAGCAGCAAATCCGGGACAGCTAATCAGCCCCAGCATTTT.

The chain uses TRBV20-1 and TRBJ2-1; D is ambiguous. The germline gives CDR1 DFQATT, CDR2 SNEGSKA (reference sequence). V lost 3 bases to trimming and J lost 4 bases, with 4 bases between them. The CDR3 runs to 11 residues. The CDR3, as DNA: TGCAGTGCTAGCGCGTACAATGAGCAGTTCTTC. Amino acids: CSASAYNEQFF.

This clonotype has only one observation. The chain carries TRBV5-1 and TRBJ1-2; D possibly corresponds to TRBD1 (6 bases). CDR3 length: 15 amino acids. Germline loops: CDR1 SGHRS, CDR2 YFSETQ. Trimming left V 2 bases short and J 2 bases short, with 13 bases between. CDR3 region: CASSFGRTENYGYTF. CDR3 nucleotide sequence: TGCGCCAGCAGCTTTGGGAGGACAGAGAACTATGGCTACACCTTC. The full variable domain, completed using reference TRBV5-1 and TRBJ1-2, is KAGVTQTPRYLIKTRGQQVTLSCSPISGHRSVSWYQQTPGQGLQFLFEYFSETQRNKGNFPGRFSGRQFSNSRSEMNVSTLELGDSALYLCASSFGRTENYGYTFGSGTRLTVV.

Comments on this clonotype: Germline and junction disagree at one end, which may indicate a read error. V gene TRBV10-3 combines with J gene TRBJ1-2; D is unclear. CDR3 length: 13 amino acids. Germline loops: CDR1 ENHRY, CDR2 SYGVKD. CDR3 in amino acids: CTISNLATHGYTF. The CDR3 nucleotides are TGTACCATCAGTAACCTTGCGACGCATGGCTACACCTTC.

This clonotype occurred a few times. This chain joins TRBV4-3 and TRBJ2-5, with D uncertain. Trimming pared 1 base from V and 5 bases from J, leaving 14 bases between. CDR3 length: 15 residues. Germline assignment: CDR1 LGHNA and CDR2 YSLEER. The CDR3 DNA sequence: TGCGCCAGCAGCCAAGGGCAGGCGTCGAGGGAGACCCAGTACTTC. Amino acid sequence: CASSQGQASRETQYF.

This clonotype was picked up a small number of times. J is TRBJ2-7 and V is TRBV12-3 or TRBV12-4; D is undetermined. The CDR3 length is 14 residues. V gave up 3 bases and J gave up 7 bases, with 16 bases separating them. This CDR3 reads CASSFASGPWEQYF. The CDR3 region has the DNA TGTGCCAGCAGTTTTGCGAGTGGGCCTTGGGAGCAGTACTTC.

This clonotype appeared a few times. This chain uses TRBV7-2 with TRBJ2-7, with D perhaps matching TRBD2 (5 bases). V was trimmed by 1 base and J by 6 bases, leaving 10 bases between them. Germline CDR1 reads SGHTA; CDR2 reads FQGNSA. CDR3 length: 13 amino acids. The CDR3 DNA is TGTGCCAGCAGCTTAGTTCCGGCGGGCGAGCAGTACTTC. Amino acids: CASSLVPAGEQYF.

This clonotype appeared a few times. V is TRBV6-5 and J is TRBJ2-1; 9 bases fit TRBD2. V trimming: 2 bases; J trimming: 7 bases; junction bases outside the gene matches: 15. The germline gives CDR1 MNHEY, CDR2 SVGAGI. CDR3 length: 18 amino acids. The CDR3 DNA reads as TGTGCCAGCAGTTACGGACCCGGTGGCGGGGGGGCCAGGAATGAGCAGTTCTTC. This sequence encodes CASSYGPGGGGARNEQFF.

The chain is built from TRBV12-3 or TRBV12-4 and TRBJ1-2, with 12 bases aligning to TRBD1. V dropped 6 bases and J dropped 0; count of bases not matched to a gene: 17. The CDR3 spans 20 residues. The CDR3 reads CASSPDVWDRGRASNYGYTF. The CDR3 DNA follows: TGTGCCAGCAGCCCCGACGTCTGGGACAGGGGGCGGGCATCTAACTATGGCTACACCTTC.

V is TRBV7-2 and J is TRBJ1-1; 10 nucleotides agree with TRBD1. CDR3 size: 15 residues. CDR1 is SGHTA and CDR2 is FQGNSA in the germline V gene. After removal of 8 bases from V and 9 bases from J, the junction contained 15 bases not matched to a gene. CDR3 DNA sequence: TGTGCCAGCCAAGATGGCGGGACAGGGGCGTCTAAAGCTTTCTTT. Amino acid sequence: CASQDGGTGASKAFF.

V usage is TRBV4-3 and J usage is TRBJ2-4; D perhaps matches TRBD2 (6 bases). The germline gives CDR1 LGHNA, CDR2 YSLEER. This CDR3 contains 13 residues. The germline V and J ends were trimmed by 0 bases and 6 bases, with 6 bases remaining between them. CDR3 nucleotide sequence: TGCGCCAGCAGCCAAGAGGGGGGAAACATTCAGTACTTC. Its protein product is CASSQEGGNIQYF.

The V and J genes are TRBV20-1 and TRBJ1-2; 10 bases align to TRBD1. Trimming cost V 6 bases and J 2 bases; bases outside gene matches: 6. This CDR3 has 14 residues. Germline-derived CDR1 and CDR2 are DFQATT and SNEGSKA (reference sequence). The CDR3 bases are TGCAGTGCAACTCGGACAGGGGGGAACTATGGCTACACCTTC. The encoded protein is CSATRTGGNYGYTF.

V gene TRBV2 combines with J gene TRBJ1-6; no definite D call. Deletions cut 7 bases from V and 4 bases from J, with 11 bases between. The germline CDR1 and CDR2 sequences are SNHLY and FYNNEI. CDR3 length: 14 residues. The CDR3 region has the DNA TGTGCCAGCAAGAAGACCGATTATAATTCACCCCTCCACTTT. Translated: CASKKTDYNSPLHF.

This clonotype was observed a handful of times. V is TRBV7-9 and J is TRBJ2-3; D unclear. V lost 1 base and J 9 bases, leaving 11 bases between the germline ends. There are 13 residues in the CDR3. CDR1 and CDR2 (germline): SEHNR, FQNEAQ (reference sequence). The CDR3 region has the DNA TGTGCCAGCAGCTTAGTGGCAGCCTCAACGCAGTATTTT. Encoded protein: CASSLVAASTQYF.

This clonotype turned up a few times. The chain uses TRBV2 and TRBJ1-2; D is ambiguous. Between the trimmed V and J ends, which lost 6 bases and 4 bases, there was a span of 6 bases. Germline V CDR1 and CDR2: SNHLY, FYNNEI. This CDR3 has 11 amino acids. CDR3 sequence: CASRGPYGYTF. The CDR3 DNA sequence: TGTGCCAGCAGGGGCCCCTATGGCTACACCTTC.